The T cell receptor beta chain described here comes from a study of blood T cell repertoires in COVID-19. In the study overall: COVID-19 samples from acute and convalescent phases originated in the United States, Italy and Spain. Sources were T cells, B-cell-depleted T cells, or PBMCs; the material itself was cDNA or gDNA.

The CDR3 is 15 residues long. Trimming removed 1 base from V and 2 bases from J, with 11 bases in between. Germline lookup yields CDR1 MNHNS and CDR2 SASEGT. In the original processing: Nucleated cell number was recorded as an estimate derived from reference gene primer amplification. Data came from immunoSEQ multiplex PCR; TCRdb stores just in-frame clones and leaves some out. V and J calls and clone size follow that table, whereas D and trimming were derived from the DNA. The sample yields approximately 85,000 clones, 75% to 90% seen once. The source material was peripheral blood. The chain recombines TRBV6-1 with TRBJ2-5, with D possibly matching TRBD1 (5 bases). The sequence came from a woman between 45 and 60 years old with active or convalescent COVID-19. Written as DNA, the CDR3 is TGTGCCAGCAGTGAAGTTATGGCAGGGCAAGAGACCCAGTACTTC. This translates into CASSEVMAGQETQYF.